Only one count was recorded for the clone carrying this T cell receptor (beta chain). J gave up 7 bases and V 4 bases, and 7 bases lay outside the gene matches. The germline CDR1 and CDR2 sequences are SGHTA and FQGNSA. The CDR3 length is 15 residues. This sample is drawn from a study of blood T cell repertoires in COVID-19. Some clones are missing from TCRdb's copy, which holds only in-frame ones; the method was immunoSEQ multiplex PCR. The data contain about 220,000 clones, roughly 82% of them singletons. This chain uses TRBV7-2 with TRBJ2-1, with TRBD2 matching 10 bases. Specimen: peripheral blood. The receptor was derived from a man aged 50-60 years with active or convalescent COVID-19. CDR3 loop: CASSSTWTSGNEQFF. The CDR3 region has the DNA TGTGCCAGCAGCTCGACTTGGACTAGCGGTAATGAGCAGTTCTTC.